The sequence of this TCR beta chain was determined in a study of identical twins. Regarding the study as a whole: For out-of-frame alpha sequences shared by twins, low generation probability was in excess. Clonotypes of the beta chain that were abundant in cord blood carried fewer insertions (memory repertoires showed none).

In regard to this clonotype: Its antigen is as yet unknown. The junction and the germline gene differ at one end; a read error may be behind it.

Germline loops: CDR1 MRHNA, CDR2 SNTAGT. This CDR3 has 14 amino acids. TCRdb used MiXCR to reprocess the 5' RACE reads, holding one entry per CDR3 protein. The sample gives 550,000 to 700,000 distinct CDR3 sequences, roughly 9.5% of which show up once; 2.5% to 3.5% is in the top ten. Each donor was a healthy Caucasian. This same sample was also part of a study on yellow fever vaccine responses in identical twins. This second study says: Reportedly, the response of twins' T cells to the vaccine seemed partly convergent, partly personalized.

The TCR comes from a woman in her late teens or twenties in good health. This chain links TRBV6-4 with TRBJ2-1, with D maybe TRBD2 (5 bases). Sequencing input: PBMCs. The CDR3 DNA is TGTGCCAGCAGTGACGGCCTAGCTCTAAATGAGCAGTCCTTC. Its protein product is CASSDGLALNEQSF.